The 23 T cell receptor beta chains given below trace back to one sample, sequenced in a study of T cell responses to AZD1222 COVID-19 vaccine (dated by TCRdb to about 2021). The time point label here, explained by the study, means: baseline before first vaccination. The method was the immunoSEQ multiplex PCR assay. TCRdb re-hosts the immuneACCESS table, in-frame sequences only. Its copies lack some clones; in the studies checked, an unresolved V gene accounts for under half of them, and the cause for the rest is not known. Within this sample are 100,000 to 150,000 clones, with 94% of them counted one time only. The ten top clones hold 6.6% of the sample. Sequencing was performed on peripheral blood, taken on day 0 of AZD1222 vaccination. These receptors were taken from an adult in good health.

J is TRBJ2-1 and V is TRBV28, with 14 bases identical to TRBD2. CDR3 length: 17 amino acids. Germline V gene lookup returns CDR1 MDHEN and CDR2 SYDVKM. Germline trimming cut 5 bases from V and 7 bases from J; bases unmatched to any gene: 10. CDR3 protein: CASSDPPGTSGRNEQFF. CDR3 in DNA: TGTGCCAGCAGTGACCCTCCCGGGACTAGCGGGAGAAATGAGCAGTTCTTC. The whole variable domain, filled in from reference TRBV28 and TRBJ2-1, reads DVKVTQSSRYLVKRTGEKVFLECVQDMDHENMFWYRQDPGLGLRLIYFSYDVKMKEKGDIPEGYSVSREKKERFSLILESASTNQTSMYLCASSDPPGTSGRNEQFFGPGTRLTVL.

The chain is built from TRBV9 and TRBJ1-1; weak D call: TRBD1 (6 bases). The germline gives CDR1 SGDLS, CDR2 YYNGEE. CDR3 length equals 18 residues. Trimming removed 3 bases at V and 1 base at J, with 22 bases between. The DNA for the CDR3 is TGTGCCAGCAGCGAACGAATACAGGGAGGAGAAGGGAACACTGAAGCTTTCTTT. Translating gives CASSERIQGGEGNTEAFF.

The V call is TRBV18, the J call TRBJ1-5; D uncertain. Trimming took off 6 bases at V and 3 bases at J, with 15 bases between the two ends. Germline loops: CDR1 KGHSH, CDR2 LQKENI. The CDR3 spans 15 residues. The CDR3 bases are TGTGCCAGCTCCGAGGTAGGGCAGTACAATCAGCCCCAGCATTTT. Translation: CASSEVGQYNQPQHF. The variable domain in full, completed from reference TRBV18 and TRBJ1-5, reads NAGVMQNPRHLVRRRGQEARLRCSPMKGHSHVYWYRQLPEEGLKFMVYLQKENIIDESGMPKERFSAEFPKEGPSILRIQQVVRGDSAAYFCASSEVGQYNQPQHFGDGTRLSIL.

This chain connects TRBV4-1 to TRBJ2-1; a possible D gene is TRBD2 (6 bases). The CDR3 is 16 amino acids. The germline CDR1 and CDR2 sequences are MGHRA and YSYEKL. Between the trimmed V and J ends, which lost 2 bases and 4 bases, there was a span of 15 bases. The CDR3 spells CASSQRAASEYNEQFF. The CDR3 region has the DNA TGCGCCAGCAGCCAAAGGGCGGCTAGCGAATACAATGAGCAGTTCTTC.

The chain couples TRBV9 to TRBJ1-1; 10 nucleotides line up with TRBD1. The CDR3 totals 14 residues. V trimming: 2 bases; J trimming: 5 bases; junction bases outside the gene matches: 3. Germline CDR1 SGDLS, CDR2 YYNGEE. Here the CDR3 reads CASSVTGGGTEAFF. Written as DNA, the CDR3 is TGTGCCAGCAGCGTGACAGGGGGCGGAACTGAAGCTTTCTTT.

The rearrangement links TRBV2 to TRBJ1-2; TRBD1 matches 9 bases. The CDR3 length is 13 residues. Germline CDR1 reads SNHLY; CDR2 reads FYNNEI. V lost 5 bases to trimming and J lost 11 bases; unmatched junction nucleotides: 9. The CDR3 loop is CASSTIPDRGYTF. CDR3 nucleotides: TGTGCCAGCAGTACTATCCCGGACAGGGGTTACACCTTC.

CDR3 in DNA: TGTGCCAGCTTTATGGCGGCAGGACTAGCCAAAAACATTCAGTACTTC. Amino acid sequence: CASFMAAGLAKNIQYF. V and J are TRBV7-7 and TRBJ2-4; D possibly corresponds to TRBD2 (5 bases). The CDR3 has 16 amino acids. V was clipped by 8 bases and J by 0 bases, with 17 bases between them. Germline values: CDR1 SSHAT, CDR2 FNYEAQ (reference sequence).

This clone was observed once. CDR3 protein: CASSIRGQGVYGYTF. In DNA, the CDR3 is TGTGCCAGTAGTATAAGGGGACAGGGGGTCTATGGCTACACCTTC. The chain has TRBV19 and TRBJ1-2; 11 bases map to TRBD1. Germline CDR1 and CDR2: LNHDA and SQIVND (reference sequence). Losses at the gene ends were 2 bases for V and 4 bases for J; bases not matched to a gene: 3. CDR3 length: 15 amino acids.

The rearrangement links TRBV11-2 to TRBJ2-5; 9 bases fit TRBD1. The CDR3 length is 15 residues. Trimming removed 4 bases from V and 5 bases from J; junction bases left unmatched: 8. In germline, CDR1 is SGHAT, CDR2 FQNNGV. The CDR3 loop reads CASSSGTGSSETQYF. As DNA, the CDR3 is TGTGCCAGCAGCTCCGGGACAGGGTCCAGCGAGACCCAGTACTTC.

V is TRBV18 and J is TRBJ2-1, with no clear D. There are 15 residues in the CDR3. The germline CDR1 and CDR2 sequences are KGHSH and LQKENI. V was clipped by 6 bases and J by 0 bases, with 12 bases between them. CDR3 loop: CASSEGRGSYNEQFF. CDR3 sequence (DNA): TGTGCCAGCTCTGAAGGCCGAGGCTCCTACAATGAGCAGTTCTTC.

The chain has TRBV6-6 and TRBJ2-1, with D uncertain. Per germline, CDR1 MNHNY and CDR2 SVGAGI (reference sequence). The CDR3 is made up of 15 amino acids. The germline V and J ends were trimmed by 2 bases and 10 bases, with 18 bases remaining between them. The CDR3 region is CASSYPLPEVGEQFF. DNA for the CDR3: TGTGCCAGCAGTTACCCTCTCCCCGAGGTAGGCGAGCAGTTCTTC.

V gene TRBV21-1 combines with J gene TRBJ2-3; the D segment call TRBD2 is taken from the table without a DNA check. TRBV21-1 is a pseudogene locus. This CDR3 is built from 16 residues. The CDR3 DNA sequence: TGTGCCAGCAGGGCGGGTGGGCCCCTGAGAACAGATACGCAGTATTTT. Its protein product is CASRAGGPLRTDTQYF.

The chain uses TRBV7-9 and TRBJ2-3; 16 bases fit TRBD2. The CDR3 consists of 16 residues. The V gene's germline CDR1 is SEHNR and CDR2 FQNEAQ (reference sequence). Losses at the gene ends were 5 bases for V and 5 bases for J; bases not matched to a gene: 4. The CDR3: CASSPGTSGRVDTQYF. For the CDR3, the DNA is TGTGCCAGCAGCCCCGGGACTAGCGGGAGGGTAGATACGCAGTATTTT.

The V and J genes are TRBV28 and TRBJ2-7; no firm D call. The germline CDR1 and CDR2 sequences are MDHEN and SYDVKM. The CDR3 is 15 residues long. Between the trimmed V and J ends, which lost 2 bases and 5 bases, there was a span of 16 bases. The CDR3 bases are TGTGCCAGCAGTTTACGCCGGGCCTACAACGACGAGCAGTACTTC. Amino acids: CASSLRRAYNDEQYF.

The chain couples TRBV5-8 to TRBJ1-3; TRBD1 matches at 8 bases. Trimming removed 3 bases from V and 1 base from J; junction bases left unmatched: 3. This CDR3 has 15 residues. The germline V gene encodes CDR1 SGHTS and CDR2 YDEGEE. The CDR3 loop is CASSSGTGSGNTIYF. DNA of the CDR3: TGTGCCAGCAGCTCCGGGACAGGATCTGGAAACACCATATATTTT.

J is TRBJ2-5 and V is TRBV6-2 or TRBV6-3; the match to TRBD2 covers 7 bases. This CDR3 comprises 14 residues. Per the germline V gene, CDR1 is MNHEY and CDR2 is SVGEGT. V gave up 2 bases and J gave up 2 bases; unmatched junction bases: 2. DNA for the CDR3: TGTGCCAGCAGTTACAGCGGGATACAAGAGACCCAGTACTTC. Protein sequence: CASSYSGIQETQYF.

V gene TRBV18 combines with J gene TRBJ2-7, with 9 bases identical to TRBD1. The germline CDR1 and CDR2 sequences are KGHSH and LQKENI. This CDR3 has 15 amino acids. After removal of 0 bases from V and 4 bases from J, the junction contained 4 bases not matched to a gene. CDR3 in amino acids: CASSPPGGQGYEQYF. DNA for the CDR3: TGTGCCAGCTCACCACCTGGCGGACAGGGGTACGAGCAGTACTTC.

V is TRBV4-3 and J is TRBJ1-4, with 10 positions matching TRBD1. The V gene end was trimmed by 4 bases and the J gene end by 6 bases; junction bases not matched to a gene: 8. The V gene's germline CDR1 is LGHNA and CDR2 YSLEER. The CDR3 contains 16 residues. The chain's CDR3 is CASSLYSGTGDEKLFF. The CDR3 DNA reads TGCGCCAGCAGCCTTTATTCCGGGACAGGGGATGAAAAACTGTTTTTT.

This sequence joins TRBV10-3 and TRBJ2-7; TRBD1 matches 8 bases. This CDR3 is 16 amino acids long. The germline CDR1 and CDR2 sequences are ENHRY and SYGVKD. J gave up 1 base and V 6 bases, and 11 bases lay outside the gene matches. CDR3 in amino acids: CAISPEPGQASYEQYF. The DNA for the CDR3 is TGTGCCATCAGCCCTGAACCGGGACAGGCATCCTACGAGCAGTACTTC.

This clone was observed once. The chain is built from TRBV3-1 (or the pseudogene TRBV3-2) and TRBJ1-6, with D uncertain. Germline V gives CDR1 LGHDT, CDR2 YNNKEL (reference sequence). V was shortened by 3 bases and J by 8 bases, with 14 bases between the two germline ends. This CDR3 has 15 residues. The CDR3 sequence: CASSQRKGRDSPLHF. Here the CDR3 DNA reads TGTGCCAGCAGCCAGCGGAAAGGGAGGGATTCACCCCTCCACTTT.

V usage is TRBV2 and J usage is TRBJ1-6; D perhaps matches TRBD1 (5 bases). The CDR3 is 15 residues long. V lost 3 bases to trimming and J lost 4 bases, with 10 bases between them. Germline CDR1 SNHLY, CDR2 FYNNEI. In DNA, the CDR3 is TGTGCCAGCAGTGATAGGGGTAATTATAATTCACCCCTCCACTTT. Translating gives CASSDRGNYNSPLHF.

The genes are TRBV11-2 and TRBJ2-7; D is possibly TRBD2 (6 bases). Germline values: CDR1 SGHAT, CDR2 FQNNGV. The V gene lost 1 base and the J gene lost 4 bases, with 14 bases spanning the gap. This CDR3 is built from 15 residues. The CDR3 loop is CASSLGAGKGYEQYF. In DNA, the CDR3 is TGTGCCAGCAGCTTAGGGGCGGGAAAGGGATACGAGCAGTACTTC.

The gene calls are TRBV4-1 and TRBJ2-7, with 11 nucleotides matching TRBD1. Germline loops: CDR1 MGHRA, CDR2 YSYEKL. The J segment lost 0 bases and the V segment lost 2 bases, leaving 3 bases of the junction unmatched. CDR3 length equals 16 residues. The CDR3 is CASSQTGTGGSYEQYF. CDR3 DNA sequence: TGCGCCAGCAGCCAAACCGGGACAGGGGGCTCCTACGAGCAGTACTTC.